This TCR beta chain was sequenced during a study of blood T cells in healthy people across ages. Alongside a J-beta primer mix, a sample-barcoded 5' primer served in a second PCR lasting 7 to 11 cycles. One entry per CDR3 protein, called by TCRdb with MiXCR from the 5' RACE reads. The sample has 800,000 to 950,000 distinct CDR3 sequences; 25% to 30% are singletons. Every participating donor contributed roughly 10 milliliters of peripheral blood through a draw. Germline assignment: CDR1 MDHEN and CDR2 SYDVKM. V lost 6 bases and J 0 bases, leaving 12 bases between the germline ends. This CDR3 region has 14 residues. This clonotype was seen repeatedly, ten times or more. This same sample was also taken into another study, of T cells of mothers and their children. From that paper: The donors comprised several children and their three healthy Caucasian mothers. Slightly, though not significantly, more overlap was seen in related than in unrelated mother-child pairs.

This receptor was identified in a woman between 40 and 50 years old in good health. Source material: blood. The chain links TRBV28 to TRBJ2-7, with D perhaps matching TRBD2 (5 bases). Here the CDR3 DNA reads TGTGCCAGCAGCTTCGGGGTAGTCTCCTACGAGCAGTACTTC. This encodes CASSFGVVSYEQYF.